A selection of T cell receptor beta chains follows, all from one sample in a study of metastatic and nonmetastatic thyroid tumors. TCRdb re-called clones via MiXCR from the PCR reads. This table has tens of thousands of clones, roughly 24% appearing once. Sequencing was performed on tumor tissue. The receptors originated from a female donor with papillary thyroid cancer or a benign thyroid nodule (not recorded which). Some clones in this sample may be carry-over from other donors' samples. Each CDR3 is given with its conserved first and last residue. The D gene is left open where the match is weak. Size values are once, few and many counts, or a class for expanded clones, and some rows have none.

V gene: TRBV11-2
D gene: -
clone size: many
J gene: TRBJ2-3
CDR3 DNA: TGTGCCAGCAGCTTCCGGGGGCGAGGCACAGATACGCAGTATTTT
CDR3 protein: CASSFRGRGTDTQYF

V gene: TRBV6-5
D gene: -
clone size: -
J gene: TRBJ2-3
CDR3 DNA: TGTGCCAGCAGTTATGTGACAGGTCAATCAGATACGCAGTATTTT
CDR3 protein: CASSYVTGQSDTQYF

V gene: TRBV28
D gene: -
clone size: -
J gene: TRBJ2-6
CDR3 DNA: TGTGCCAGCAGCCCCACAGGTGTAGGGTCCAACGTCCTGACTTTC
CDR3 protein: CASSPTGVGSNVLTF

V gene: TRBV12-5
D gene: -
clone size: many
J gene: TRBJ2-3
CDR3 DNA: TGTGCTAGTGGTTTGGTTGGGTCAGGGTCCGTTAGCACAGATACGCAGTATTTT
CDR3 protein: CASGLVGSGSVSTDTQYF

V gene: TRBV10-3
D gene: -
clone size: medium-sized
J gene: TRBJ2-3
CDR3 DNA: TGTGCCATCAGTGAGAAGGGAGGTTATGACACAGATACGCAGTATTTT
CDR3 protein: CAISEKGGYDTDTQYF

V gene: TRBV20-1
D gene: -
clone size: -
J gene: TRBJ2-7
CDR3 DNA: TGCAGTGCCCCGCCGTATCTTTCCGGGACACCGTACGAGCAGTACTTC
CDR3 protein: CSAPPYLSGTPYEQYF

V gene: TRBV6-1
D gene: TRBD1
clone size: few
J gene: TRBJ1-2
CDR3 DNA: TGTGCCAGCAGTATAGGACAGGGTAAGGGGAGTGGCTACACCTTC
CDR3 protein: CASSIGQGKGSGYTF

V gene: TRBV20-1
D gene: TRBD2
clone size: many
J gene: TRBJ2-1
CDR3 DNA: TGCAGTGCTAGAGGGGTAGCGGGAGGGCCTGAGGCTCCCCCGAACCGATTTGAGCAGTTCTTC
CDR3 protein: CSARGVAGGPEAPPNRFEQFF

V gene: TRBV20-1
D gene: TRBD2
clone size: many
J gene: TRBJ2-5
CDR3 DNA: TGCAGTGCTCTGACTAGCGGGAGACAAGAGACCCAGTACTTC
CDR3 protein: CSALTSGRQETQYF

V gene: TRBV18
D gene: TRBD1
clone size: many
J gene: TRBJ2-5
CDR3 DNA: TGTGCCAGCTCATTGGACAGGGGGCTAAAAGAGACCCAGTACTTC
CDR3 protein: CASSLDRGLKETQYF

V gene: TRBV6-6
D gene: -
clone size: -
J gene: TRBJ1-1
CDR3 DNA: TGTGCCAGCAGTCACACGATAACGAACACTGAAGCTTTCTTT
CDR3 protein: CASSHTITNTEAFF

V gene: TRBV6-1
D gene: TRBD1
clone size: few
J gene: TRBJ1-6
CDR3 DNA: TGTGCCAGCAGCCACCACCCCGGGACAGGGCCATCACCCCTCCACTTT
CDR3 protein: CASSHHPGTGPSPLHF

V gene: TRBV6-5
D gene: TRBD1
clone size: -
J gene: TRBJ1-6
CDR3 DNA: TGTGCCAGCGTTTCTCGGCGCGACAGGGGCTCACCCCTCCACTTT
CDR3 protein: CASVSRRDRGSPLHF

V gene: TRBV28
D gene: -
clone size: many
J gene: TRBJ2-1
CDR3 DNA: TGTGCCAGCAGTTCTAGGACGAAATTCTCCTACAATGAGCAGTTCTTC
CDR3 protein: CASSSRTKFSYNEQFF

V gene: TRBV3-1
D gene: -
clone size: many
J gene: TRBJ1-1
CDR3 DNA: TGTGCCAGCAGCCAAGAGTATGGGGGTCTCGTCCCTCTCACTGAAGCTTTCTTT
CDR3 protein: CASSQEYGGLVPLTEAFF

V gene: TRBV14
D gene: -
clone size: -
J gene: TRBJ2-7
CDR3 DNA: TGTGCCAGCAGCCAAGCCCTGTTGGCGGGCGAGCAGTACTTC
CDR3 protein: CASSQALLAGEQYF

V gene: TRBV6-1
D gene: TRBD2
clone size: few
J gene: TRBJ2-1
CDR3 DNA: TGTGCCAGCAGTGTTGGACTAGGTTCGGATGAGCAGTTCTTC
CDR3 protein: CASSVGLGSDEQFF